One sample yielded the 20 T cell receptor beta chains listed below, sequenced in a study of regulatory T cells in long-lasting Graves disease. The TCR beta library used iRepertoire HTBI primers with Arm-PCR amplification of CDR3. TCRdb used MiXCR to reprocess the multiplex PCR reads, holding one entry per CDR3 protein. The data contain hundreds of thousands of distinct CDR3 sequences, about 22% of them seen just once; the ten biggest clones take up more than 6%. Time point denoted: persistent/refractory GD, antithyroid drugs over 5 years with positive TRAb. There was RNA extracted from PBMCs, and the TCR library was made from it. Specimen: peripheral blood mononuclear cells (PBMCs), collected when the disease was refractory, from a patient treated with antithyroid drugs. These receptors were taken from a female donor with Graves disease.

The chain is built from TRBV19 and TRBJ1-5; no reliable D call. V was trimmed by 5 bases and J by 0 bases, leaving 8 bases between them. The germline gives CDR1 LNHDA, CDR2 SQIVND (reference sequence). This CDR3 contains 14 residues. The chain's CDR3 is CASSWQFSNQPQHF. The CDR3, as DNA: TGTGCCAGTAGTTGGCAGTTTAGCAATCAGCCCCAGCATTTT.

The genes are TRBV19 and TRBJ2-7; 10 nucleotides line up with TRBD2. The V gene's germline CDR1 is LNHDA and CDR2 SQIVND (reference sequence). V lost 3 bases, J lost 4 bases, and 15 bases stayed unmatched. The CDR3 runs to 18 residues. CDR3 loop: CASSISGGLASGRYEQYF. CDR3 nucleotides: TGTGCCAGTAGTATTTCGGGGGGTTTGGCTAGCGGGAGATACGAGCAGTACTTC.

This clonotype was found many times. V gene TRBV10-3 combines with J gene TRBJ2-2; D is perhaps TRBD2 (6 bases). Trimming pared 0 bases from V and 1 base from J, leaving 6 bases between. Germline V gene data show CDR1 as ENHRY and CDR2 as SYGVKD. CDR3 length equals 15 residues. CDR3 sequence: CAISESGGNTGELFF. The CDR3 coding sequence is TGTGCCATCAGTGAGTCGGGAGGGAACACCGGGGAGCTGTTTTTT.

This clonotype was found a few times. The chain links TRBV5-1 to TRBJ2-7; 7 bases match TRBD1. V lost 0 bases to trimming and J lost 5 bases; unmatched junction nucleotides: 8. There are 15 residues in the CDR3. Germline V gives CDR1 SGHRS, CDR2 YFSETQ. CDR3 sequence: CASSLGDRPSNEQYF. CDR3 bases: TGCGCCAGCAGCTTGGGGGACAGACCATCCAACGAGCAGTACTTC.

As to this clonotype: A read error may be the cause here, since a much bigger clone is one base away. The chain combines TRBV3-1 with TRBJ1-5, with D perhaps TRBD1 (6 bases). V dropped 1 base and J dropped 11 bases, with 15 bases sitting between them. The CDR3 consists of 14 residues. Germline-derived CDR1 and CDR2 are LGHDT and YNNKEL (reference sequence). The DNA of the CDR3 is TGTGCCAGCAGCCAAGGGACAGATTCGGTGTCCCAGCATTTT. Protein: CASSQGTDSVSQHF.

V gene TRBV20-1 combines with J gene TRBJ2-3; 9 bases map to TRBD2. Germline CDR1 DFQATT, CDR2 SNEGSKA (reference sequence). CDR3 length: 13 amino acids. Trimming at V came to 6 bases and at J to 3 bases, leaving 4 bases not matched to a gene. CDR3 sequence reads: CSAAGGTTDTQYF. CDR3 coding DNA: TGCAGTGCGGCGGGAGGGACAACAGATACGCAGTATTTT.

The sample holds a few counts of this clonotype. The genes are TRBV6-1 and TRBJ2-7; 10 bases map to TRBD1. There are 14 residues in the CDR3. Germline CDR1 is MNHNS and CDR2 is SASEGT. V trimming: 5 bases; J trimming: 6 bases; junction bases outside the gene matches: 7. CDR3 DNA sequence: TGTGCCAGCAGTCCCGGGACAGGGGATGGCGAGCAGTACTTC. This encodes CASSPGTGDGEQYF.

This clonotype turned up a few times. CDR3 in amino acids: CATTTPRTEAFF. CDR3 coding DNA: TGTGCCACCACCACTCCGCGTACTGAAGCTTTCTTT. The chain carries TRBV27 and TRBJ1-1; D uncertain. The CDR3 sequence is 12 residues long. The V end was cut by 10 bases, the J end by 5 bases, with 14 bases between. From germline, CDR1 is MNHEY and CDR2 SMNVEV (reference sequence).

This clonotype was observed at least ten times. The chain employs TRBV7-2 and TRBJ2-2; TRBD1 is a possible D gene (6 bases). CDR3 size: 14 residues. CDR1 is SGHTA and CDR2 is FQGNSA in the germline V gene. V was clipped by 3 bases and J by 5 bases, with 10 bases between them. CDR3 bases: TGTGCCAGCAGCTTCCAGGGGATGACCGGGGAGCTGTTTTTT. Its translation is CASSFQGMTGELFF.

This clonotype was observed a few times. This chain links TRBV6-1 with TRBJ1-5; no firm D call. Germline V CDR1 and CDR2: MNHNS, SASEGT. Between the trimmed V and J ends, which lost 6 bases and 0 bases, there was a span of 12 bases. This CDR3 has 15 residues. DNA of the CDR3: TGTGCCAGCAGCCCGGGCCTCCTTAGCAATCAGCCCCAGCATTTT. Translating it yields CASSPGLLSNQPQHF.

V usage is TRBV6-1 and J usage is TRBJ2-7, with 10 bases lining up with TRBD2. The CDR3 spans 15 residues. Per germline, CDR1 MNHNS and CDR2 SASEGT. The trim removed 5 bases at V and 4 bases at J, leaving 8 bases unmatched. The CDR3 loop reads CASSLQTSGLYEQYF. The DNA of the CDR3 is TGTGCCAGCAGTCTACAGACTAGCGGGCTGTACGAGCAGTACTTC.

The table lists this clonotype with many counts. J is TRBJ2-7 and V is TRBV28; no clear D. V gave up 6 bases and J gave up 12 bases, with 24 bases separating them. The CDR3 is 14 amino acids. Germline CDR1 is MDHEN and CDR2 is SYDVKM. The CDR3 reads CASSSVGVPVLGYF. For the CDR3, the DNA is TGTGCCAGCAGCTCCGTTGGGGTGCCTGTCCTAGGGTACTTC.

This clonotype came up a few times. This rearrangement joins TRBV20-1 to TRBJ1-5, with TRBD1 as a possible D gene (6 bases). V lost 0 bases and J lost 3, with 9 bases in between. CDR3 length: 14 amino acids. Looked up from germline, CDR1 is DFQATT and CDR2 is SNEGSKA (reference sequence). CDR3 residues: CSARDRDNNQPQHF. In DNA form, the CDR3 reads TGCAGTGCTAGAGATCGGGACAACAATCAGCCCCAGCATTTT.

This clonotype was counted many times. The chain is built from TRBV6-1 and TRBJ2-2, with D unresolved. The V end lost 3 bases, the J end lost 9 bases, and 11 bases lay between the germline ends. This CDR3 spans 13 amino acids. Germline V CDR1 and CDR2: MNHNS, SASEGT. As DNA, the CDR3 is TGTGCCAGCAGTGACTCCGAGAAGCGGGAGCTGTTTTTT. Protein product: CASSDSEKRELFF.

This clonotype was picked up a small number of times. This chain uses TRBV7-2 with TRBJ1-1; maybe TRBD1 (5 bases). Germline CDR1 and CDR2: SGHTA and FQGNSA. This CDR3 comprises 13 residues. Trimming removed 6 bases at V and 10 bases at J, with 18 bases between. The chain's CDR3 is CASRGWGTLGAFF. The CDR3, as DNA: TGTGCCAGCAGGGGGTGGGGGACCCTAGGAGCTTTCTTT.

In its sample, this clonotype was seen a few times. The chain links TRBV29-1 to TRBJ1-1; unclear D gene. The germline V and J ends were trimmed by 7 bases and 1 base, with 13 bases remaining between them. CDR1 SQVTM and CDR2 ANQGSEA come from the germline V gene. The CDR3 consists of 13 residues. The CDR3 bases are TGCAGCGCCGATGGACCCTGGAACACTGAAGCTTTCTTT. This encodes CSADGPWNTEAFF.

This clonotype was detected only a few times. The chain recombines TRBV7-9 with TRBJ1-2, with D maybe TRBD1 (5 bases). The CDR3 length is 17 residues. The V end was cut by 1 base, the J end by 4 bases, with 19 bases between. Germline CDR1 and CDR2: SEHNR and FQNEAQ (reference sequence). CDR3 coding DNA: TGTGCCAGCAGCTTAGGTATCTTCGGGACCCCGGCCTATGGCTACACCTTC. Protein: CASSLGIFGTPAYGYTF.

This chain links TRBV28 with TRBJ2-1; unclear D gene. This CDR3 is built from 16 residues. V lost 2 bases, J lost 0 bases, and 11 bases lay in between. Germline-derived CDR1 and CDR2 are MDHEN and SYDVKM. The chain's CDR3 is CASSLGPVGSYNEQFF. CDR3 sequence (DNA): TGTGCCAGCAGTTTAGGACCCGTGGGCTCCTACAATGAGCAGTTCTTC.

This clonotype appeared a few times. This sequence joins TRBV25-1 and TRBJ1-3; D ambiguous. This CDR3 contains 15 residues. Germline V gives CDR1 MGHDK, CDR2 SYGVNS. V was pared by 4 bases and J by 3 bases, with 13 bases between. CDR3 coding DNA: TGTGCCAGCAGTGTTCCCAACCCTCGTGGAAACACCATATATTTT. It yields the protein CASSVPNPRGNTIYF.

In this sample, this clonotype turned up a few times. The V gene is TRBV20-1, the J gene TRBJ2-2; D is unresolved. Trimming shortened V by 0 bases and J by 0 bases, and 8 bases separated the two germline ends. From germline, CDR1 is DFQATT and CDR2 SNEGSKA (reference sequence). CDR3 length: 15 residues. The CDR3: CSARDLSPNTGELFF. DNA for the CDR3: TGCAGTGCTAGAGATTTATCCCCGAACACCGGGGAGCTGTTTTTT.